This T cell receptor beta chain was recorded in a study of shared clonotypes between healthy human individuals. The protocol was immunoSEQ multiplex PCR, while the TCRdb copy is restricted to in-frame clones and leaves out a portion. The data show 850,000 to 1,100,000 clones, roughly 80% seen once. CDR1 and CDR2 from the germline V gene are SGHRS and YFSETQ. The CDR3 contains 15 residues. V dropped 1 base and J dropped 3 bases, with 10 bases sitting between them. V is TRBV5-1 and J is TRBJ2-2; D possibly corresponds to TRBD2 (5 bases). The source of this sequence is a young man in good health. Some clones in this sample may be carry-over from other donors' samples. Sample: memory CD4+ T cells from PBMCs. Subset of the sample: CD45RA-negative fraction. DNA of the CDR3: TGCGCCAGCAGCTTGTCCGGGGATGACACCGGGGAGCTGTTTTTT. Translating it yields CASSLSGDDTGELFF.